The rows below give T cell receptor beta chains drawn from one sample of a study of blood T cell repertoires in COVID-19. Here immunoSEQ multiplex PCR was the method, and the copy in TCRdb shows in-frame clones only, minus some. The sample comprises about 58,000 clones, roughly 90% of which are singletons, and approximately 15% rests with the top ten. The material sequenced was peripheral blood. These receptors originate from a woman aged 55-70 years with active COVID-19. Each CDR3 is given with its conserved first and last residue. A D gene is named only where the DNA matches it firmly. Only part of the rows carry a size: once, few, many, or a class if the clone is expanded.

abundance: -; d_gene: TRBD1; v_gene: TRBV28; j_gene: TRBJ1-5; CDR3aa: CASILAGQMYQPQHF; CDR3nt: TGTGCCAGCATCCTTGCGGGACAGATGTATCAGCCCCAGCATTTT
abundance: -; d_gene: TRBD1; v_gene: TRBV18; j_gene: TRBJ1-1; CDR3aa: CASSKGSGTGGVGTEAFF; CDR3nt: TGTGCCAGCTCAAAGGGATCCGGGACAGGGGGAGTTGGGACTGAAGCTTTCTTT
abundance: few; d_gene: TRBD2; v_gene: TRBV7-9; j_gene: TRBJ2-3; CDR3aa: CASSDSGGAWDTQYF; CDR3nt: TGTGCCAGCAGCGATAGCGGGGGGGCGTGGGATACGCAGTATTTT
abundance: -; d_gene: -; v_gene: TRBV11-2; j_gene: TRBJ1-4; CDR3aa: CASSSRQATNEKLFF; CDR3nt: TGTGCCAGCAGCTCCCGACAGGCAACTAATGAAAAACTGTTTTTT
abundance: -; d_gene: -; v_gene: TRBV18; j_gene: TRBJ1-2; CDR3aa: CASSPSGDGYTF; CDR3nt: TGTGCCAGCTCACCGTCAGGGGACGGCTACACCTTC
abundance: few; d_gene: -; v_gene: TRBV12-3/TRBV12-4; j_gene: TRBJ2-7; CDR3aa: CASSLQSAYEQYF; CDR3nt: TGTGCCAGCAGTTTACAGTCTGCATACGAGCAGTACTTC
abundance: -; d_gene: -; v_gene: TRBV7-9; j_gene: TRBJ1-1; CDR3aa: CASSSGGSTLPKHFF; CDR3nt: TGTGCCAGCAGCTCCGGCGGGAGCACCTTACCTAAGCATTTCTTT
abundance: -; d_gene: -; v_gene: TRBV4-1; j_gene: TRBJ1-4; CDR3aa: CASSQEGTSIGKLFF; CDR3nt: TGCGCCAGCAGCCAAGAGGGGACAAGTATCGGAAAACTGTTTTTT
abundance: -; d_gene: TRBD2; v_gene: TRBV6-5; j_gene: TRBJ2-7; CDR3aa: CASSLPGLGGEQYF; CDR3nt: TGTGCCAGCAGTCTACCGGGACTAGGCGGCGAGCAGTACTTC
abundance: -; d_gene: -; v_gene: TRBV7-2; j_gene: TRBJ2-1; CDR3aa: CASSLGGGAYNEQFF; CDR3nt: TGTGCCAGCAGCTTAGGAGGGGGGGCCTACAATGAGCAGTTCTTC
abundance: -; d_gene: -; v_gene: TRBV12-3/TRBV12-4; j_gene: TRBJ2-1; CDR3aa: CASRPIGNEQFF; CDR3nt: TGTGCCAGCAGACCAATCGGCAATGAGCAGTTCTTC
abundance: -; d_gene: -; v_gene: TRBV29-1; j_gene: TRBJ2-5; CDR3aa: CSTRSGGPTRETQYF; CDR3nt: TGCAGCACCAGGAGCGGAGGGCCTACTCGAGAGACCCAGTACTTC
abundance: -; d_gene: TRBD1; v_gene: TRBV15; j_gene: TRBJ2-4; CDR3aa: CATSRDRGQGRILYF; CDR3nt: TGTGCCACCAGCAGAGATCGGGGACAGGGGCGGATTTTGTACTTC
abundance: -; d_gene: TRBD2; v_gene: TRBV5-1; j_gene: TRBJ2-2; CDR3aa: CASNSGAPSFTGELFF; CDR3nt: TGCGCCAGCAACAGCGGGGCCCCCTCATTTACCGGGGAGCTGTTTTTT
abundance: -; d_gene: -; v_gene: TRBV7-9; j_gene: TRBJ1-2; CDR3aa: CASSLLRGNYGYTF; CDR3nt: TGTGCCAGCAGCCTTCTTAGGGGGAACTATGGCTACACCTTC
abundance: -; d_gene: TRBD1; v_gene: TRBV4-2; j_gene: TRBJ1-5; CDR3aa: CASSPSDRASQPQHF; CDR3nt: TGTGCCAGCAGCCCCTCGGACAGGGCGAGTCAGCCCCAGCATTTT
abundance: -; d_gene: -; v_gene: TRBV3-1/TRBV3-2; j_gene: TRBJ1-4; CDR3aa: CASSHAPRPGNEKLFF; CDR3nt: TGTGCCAGCAGCCACGCACCAAGGCCAGGGAATGAAAAACTGTTTTTT
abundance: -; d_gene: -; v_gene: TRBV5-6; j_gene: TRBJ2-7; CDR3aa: CASSDYRDTYEQYF; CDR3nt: TGTGCCAGCAGCGATTACCGGGACACCTACGAGCAGTACTTC
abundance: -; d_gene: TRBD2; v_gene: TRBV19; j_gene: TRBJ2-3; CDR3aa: CASSPRGLAGGGRTDTQYF; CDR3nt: TGTGCCAGTAGCCCACGGGGACTAGCGGGGGGGGGACGCACAGATACGCAGTATTTT
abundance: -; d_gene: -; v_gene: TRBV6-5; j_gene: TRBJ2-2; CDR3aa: CASGLGAQSGELFF; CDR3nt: TGTGCCAGCGGGCTGGGGGCGCAGTCCGGGGAGCTGTTTTTT
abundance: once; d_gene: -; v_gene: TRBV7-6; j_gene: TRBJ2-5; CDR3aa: CASSPSLVGETQYF; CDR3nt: TGTGCCAGCAGCCCTAGCTTGGTTGGGGAGACCCAGTACTTC
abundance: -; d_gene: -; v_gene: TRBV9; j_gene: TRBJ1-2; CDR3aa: CASSAGGLEGYTF; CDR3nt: TGTGCCAGCAGCGCGGGGGGTTTGGAGGGCTACACCTTC
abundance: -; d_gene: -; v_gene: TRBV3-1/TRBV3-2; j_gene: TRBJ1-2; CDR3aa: CASSQDTGPANYGYTF; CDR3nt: TGTGCCAGCAGCCAAGATACAGGGCCAGCTAACTATGGCTACACCTTC
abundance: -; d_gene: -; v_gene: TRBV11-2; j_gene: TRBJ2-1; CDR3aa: CASSPPGVGEQFF; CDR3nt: TGTGCCAGCAGCCCCCCGGGGGTAGGTGAGCAGTTCTTC
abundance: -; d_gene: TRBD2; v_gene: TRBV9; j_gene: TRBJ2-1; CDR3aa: CASSPSGVAYNEQFF; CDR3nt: TGTGCCAGCAGCCCGAGCGGGGTGGCCTACAATGAGCAGTTCTTC
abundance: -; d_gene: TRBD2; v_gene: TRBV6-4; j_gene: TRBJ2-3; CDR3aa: CASSGSGGADTQYF; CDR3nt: TGTGCCAGCAGTGGGAGCGGGGGGGCAGATACGCAGTATTTT
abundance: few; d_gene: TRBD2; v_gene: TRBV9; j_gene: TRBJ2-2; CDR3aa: CASSELAGGMTGELFF; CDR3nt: TGTGCCAGCAGCGAACTAGCGGGGGGCATGACCGGGGAGCTGTTTTTT
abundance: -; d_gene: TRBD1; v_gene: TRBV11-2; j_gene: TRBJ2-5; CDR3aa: CASSSRQGIQETQYF; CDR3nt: TGTGCCAGCAGCTCTAGACAGGGGATCCAAGAGACCCAGTACTTC
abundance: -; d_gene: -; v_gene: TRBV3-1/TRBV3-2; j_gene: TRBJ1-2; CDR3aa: CASSPDSYYGYTF; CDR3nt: TGTGCCAGCAGTCCGGACAGCTACTATGGCTACACCTTC
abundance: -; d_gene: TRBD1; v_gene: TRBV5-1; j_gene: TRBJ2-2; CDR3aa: CASSVITGVPGELFF; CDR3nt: TGCGCCAGCAGCGTTATTACAGGGGTCCCCGGGGAGCTGTTTTTT
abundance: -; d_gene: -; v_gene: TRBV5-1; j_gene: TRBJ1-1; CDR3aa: CASSLWQDYTEAFF; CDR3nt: TGCGCCAGCAGCTTGTGGCAGGACTACACTGAAGCTTTCTTT
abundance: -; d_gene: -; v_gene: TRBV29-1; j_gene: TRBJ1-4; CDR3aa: CSAREQAGEKLFF; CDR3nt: TGCAGCGCCCGGGAGCAGGCGGGTGAAAAACTGTTTTTT
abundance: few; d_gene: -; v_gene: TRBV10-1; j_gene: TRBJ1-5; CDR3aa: CASSEGPRQPQHF; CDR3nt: TGCGCCAGCAGTGAGGGCCCGAGGCAGCCCCAGCATTTT
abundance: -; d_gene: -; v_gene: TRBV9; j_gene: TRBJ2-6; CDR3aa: CASSVVGAGANVLTF; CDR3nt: TGTGCCAGCAGCGTAGTCGGGGCTGGGGCCAACGTCCTGACTTTC
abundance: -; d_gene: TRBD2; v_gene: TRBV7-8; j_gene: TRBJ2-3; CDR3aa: CASRPGLAGRPHTQYF; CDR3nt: TGTGCCAGCAGGCCGGGACTAGCGGGGAGGCCCCATACGCAGTATTTT
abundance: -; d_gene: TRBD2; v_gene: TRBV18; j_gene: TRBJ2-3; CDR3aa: CASSQGLAGGTDTQYF; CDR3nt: TGTGCCAGCTCACAAGGACTAGCGGGGGGCACAGATACGCAGTATTTT
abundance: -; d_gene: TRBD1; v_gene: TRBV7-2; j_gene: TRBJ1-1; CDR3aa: CASSLDRGRRTEAFF; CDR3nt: TGTGCCAGCAGCTTGGACAGGGGGCGAAGAACTGAAGCTTTCTTT
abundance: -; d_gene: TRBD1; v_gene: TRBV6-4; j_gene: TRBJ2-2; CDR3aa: CASSRQGASTGELFF; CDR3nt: TGTGCCAGCAGCAGACAGGGGGCATCGACCGGGGAGCTGTTTTTT
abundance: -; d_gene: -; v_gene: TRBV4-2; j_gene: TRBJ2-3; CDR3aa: CASSGGGQGTDTQYF; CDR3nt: TGTGCCAGCAGCGGCGGGGGCCAGGGCACAGATACGCAGTATTTT
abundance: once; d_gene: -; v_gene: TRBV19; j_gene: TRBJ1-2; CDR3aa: CASSMREGYGYTF; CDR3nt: TGTGCCAGTAGTATGCGGGAGGGCTATGGCTACACCTTC
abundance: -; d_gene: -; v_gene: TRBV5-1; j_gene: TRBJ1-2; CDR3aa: CASSPEGGRFSGYTF; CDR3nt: TGCGCCAGCAGCCCGGAGGGGGGGCGGTTTAGCGGCTACACCTTC
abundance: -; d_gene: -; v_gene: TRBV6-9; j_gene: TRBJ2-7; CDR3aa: CASSWTDRYEQYF; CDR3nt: TGTGCCAGCAGTTGGACAGACCGCTACGAGCAGTACTTC
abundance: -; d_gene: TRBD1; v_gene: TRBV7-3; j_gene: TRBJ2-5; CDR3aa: CASSTDRGRETQYF; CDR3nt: TGTGCCAGCAGCACCGACAGGGGGCGGGAGACCCAGTACTTC
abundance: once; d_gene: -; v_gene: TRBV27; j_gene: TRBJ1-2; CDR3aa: CASSLRGHPVGYTF; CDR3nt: TGTGCCAGCAGTTTAAGAGGACACCCCGTGGGCTACACCTTC